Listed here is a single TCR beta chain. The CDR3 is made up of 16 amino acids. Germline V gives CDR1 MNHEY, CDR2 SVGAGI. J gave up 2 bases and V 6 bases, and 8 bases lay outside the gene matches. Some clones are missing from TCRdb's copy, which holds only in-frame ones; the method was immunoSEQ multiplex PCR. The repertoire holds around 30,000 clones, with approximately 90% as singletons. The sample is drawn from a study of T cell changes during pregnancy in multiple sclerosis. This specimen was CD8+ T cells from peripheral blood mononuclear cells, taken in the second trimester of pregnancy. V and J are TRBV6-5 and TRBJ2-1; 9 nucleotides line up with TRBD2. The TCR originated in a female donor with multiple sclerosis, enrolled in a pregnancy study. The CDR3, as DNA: TGTGCCAGCAGCTACCAGACTAGCGGACCCTACAATGAGCAGTTCTTC. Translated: CASSYQTSGPYNEQFF.